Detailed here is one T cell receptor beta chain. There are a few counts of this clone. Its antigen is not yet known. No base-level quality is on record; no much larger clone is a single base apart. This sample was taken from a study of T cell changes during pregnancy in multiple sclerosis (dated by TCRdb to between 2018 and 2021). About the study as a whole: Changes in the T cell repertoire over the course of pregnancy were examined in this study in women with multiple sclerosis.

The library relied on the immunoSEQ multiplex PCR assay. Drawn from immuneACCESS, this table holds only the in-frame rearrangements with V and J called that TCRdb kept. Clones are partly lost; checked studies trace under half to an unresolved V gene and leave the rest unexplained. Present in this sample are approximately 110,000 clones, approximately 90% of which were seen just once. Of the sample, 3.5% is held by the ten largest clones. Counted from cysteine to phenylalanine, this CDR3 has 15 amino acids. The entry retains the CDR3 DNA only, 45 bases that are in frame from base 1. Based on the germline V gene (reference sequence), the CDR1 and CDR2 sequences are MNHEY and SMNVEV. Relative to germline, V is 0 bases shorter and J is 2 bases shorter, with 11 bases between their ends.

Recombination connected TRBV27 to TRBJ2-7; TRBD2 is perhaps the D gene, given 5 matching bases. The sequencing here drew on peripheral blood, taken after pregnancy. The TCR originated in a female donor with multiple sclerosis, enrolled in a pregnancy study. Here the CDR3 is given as CASSLSDSFPYEQYF. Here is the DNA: TGTGCCAGCAGTTTATCGGACTCCTTTCCCTACGAGCAGTACTTC.